This is a list of T cell receptor beta chains from one sample in a study of cytotoxic CD8 clonotypes in ibrutinib-treated CLL. Sequencing used immunoSEQ multiplex PCR; TCRdb keeps in-frame clones, though not all of them. The table lists over 9,000 clones, about 80% of them singletons. Sequencing used PBMCs, obtained at disease progression, from a patient treated with ibrutinib. These receptors originate from a human donor with chronic lymphocytic leukemia. The conserved cysteine and the conserved F or W are not part of the CDR3 here.

j_call,v_call,cdr3_aa
TRBJ2-2,TRBV19,ASRGLAGGVGELF
TRBJ2-3,TRBV6-4,ASSDSRSTDTQY
TRBJ2-1,TRBV21-1,ASSKKETSGPNEQF
TRBJ2-3,TRBV11-1,ASSPLGSRGTDTQY
TRBJ2-7,TRBV7-8,ASSLARDSSYEQY
TRBJ2-7,TRBV18,ASSPGQGSYEQY
TRBJ2-2,TRBV2,ASRWQGNTGELF
TRBJ2-1,TRBV5-4,ASSHRAAGGTYNEQF
TRBJ2-2,TRBV12-5,ASAYGTGELF
TRBJ1-4,TRBV5-1,ASSLTGNEKLF
TRBJ1-1,TRBV6-1,ASSANSMNTEAF
TRBJ2-7,TRBV29-1,SVLLAYEQY
TRBJ2-1,TRBV13,ASSSPTRPGLAGVSSYNEQF
TRBJ1-4,TRBV6-1,ASTAGTGYEKLF
TRBJ2-7,TRBV19,ASSPIPGLAAIYGQY
TRBJ2-3,TRBV2,ASRYQTDTQY
TRBJ2-7,TRBV10-3,AISERPGDYEQY
TRBJ2-7,TRBV7-8,ASSFILGAYEQY
TRBJ2-5,TRBV29-1,SVVSRGYVETQY
TRBJ2-1,TRBV5-1,ASSLATGNEQF
TRBJ2-3,TRBV7-6,ASSSGRRDTQY
TRBJ2-1,TRBV15,ATSRGGPGGDEQF
TRBJ1-3,TRBV30,AWSWLSGNTIY
TRBJ1-2,TRBV27,ASSLRDSNYGYT
TRBJ2-3,TRBV5-6,ASSLLRTSGGTDTQY
TRBJ2-1,TRBV9,ASSEGLAVDLLF
TRBJ2-7,TRBV18,ASSPPAGGPSEQY
TRBJ1-2,TRBV18,ASSPPPDRANYGYT
TRBJ2-7,TRBV12-5,ASGFAAFGHLTFSTSYEQY
TRBJ2-7,TRBV14,ASSYAGSRTYEQY
TRBJ2-2,TRBV18,ASSPGNTGELF
TRBJ2-3,TRBV11-3,ASSLSGSGTDTQY
TRBJ1-1,TRBV5-1,ASSLGTNNALNTEAF
TRBJ2-7,TRBV2,ASSEVDRGRLQQY
TRBJ1-6,TRBV5-1,ASSVQGAGYNSPLH
TRBJ2-1,TRBV30,AWDLLLAGGPRENEQF
TRBJ2-2,TRBV18,ASSRASGANTGELF
TRBJ2-2,TRBV6-1,ASSELAGELF
TRBJ2-4,TRBV6-5,ASRGRTKNIQY
TRBJ2-1,TRBV6-5,ASSSPTTIGNEQF
TRBJ2-7,TRBV7-8,ASSVGSEGSEQY
TRBJ2-7,TRBV9,ASSVGLAETYEQY
TRBJ1-1,TRBV14,ASSPIGTGVRRTEAF
TRBJ2-7,TRBV5-1,ASSLEGTAFYEQY
TRBJ1-5,TRBV10-3,AISAPNQPQH
TRBJ2-1,TRBV10-3,AIGLAGVYEQF
TRBJ1-4,TRBV6-1,ASSENPHTVEKLF
TRBJ2-3,TRBV18,ASSPRYLDTQY
TRBJ2-6,TRBV14,ASQPQSGQGSGANVLT
TRBJ2-1,TRBV4-1,ASSTETGLAGNEQF
TRBJ1-1,TRBV5-4,ASSPVGQGKNTEAF
TRBJ1-2,TRBV18,ASSPTSGVIH
TRBJ2-5,TRBV5-3,ARSPGTGVWETQY
TRBJ2-3,TRBV15,ATSSWTGAADTQY